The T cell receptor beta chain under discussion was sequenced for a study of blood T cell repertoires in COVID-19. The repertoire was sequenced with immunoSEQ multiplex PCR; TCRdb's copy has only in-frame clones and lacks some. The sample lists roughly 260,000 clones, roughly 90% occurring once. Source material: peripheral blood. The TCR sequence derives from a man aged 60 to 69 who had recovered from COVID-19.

CDR3 bases: TGTGCCAGCAGCCGAGACAGGGGCCGGAGGAATGGCTACACCTTC. Amino acid sequence: CASSRDRGRRNGYTF. This chain connects TRBV14 to TRBJ1-2; 8 nucleotides align to TRBD1. The CDR3 spans 15 residues. CDR1 and CDR2 from the germline V gene are SGHDN and FVKESK. V shed 4 bases and J 6 bases; nucleotides not matched to a gene: 10.